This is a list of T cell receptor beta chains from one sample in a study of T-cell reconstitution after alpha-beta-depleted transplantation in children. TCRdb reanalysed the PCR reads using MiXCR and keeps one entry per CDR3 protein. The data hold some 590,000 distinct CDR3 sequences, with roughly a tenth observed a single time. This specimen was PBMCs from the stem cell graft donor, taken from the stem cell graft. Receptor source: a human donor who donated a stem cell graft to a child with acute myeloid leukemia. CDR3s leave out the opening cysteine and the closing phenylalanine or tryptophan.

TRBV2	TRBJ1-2	ASTDPNYGYT
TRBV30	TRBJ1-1	AWISTAAF
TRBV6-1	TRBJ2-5	ASSRGGGAGQETQY
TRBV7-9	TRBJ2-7	ASSSIESLEQY
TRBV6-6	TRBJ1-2	ASSPGDYGYT
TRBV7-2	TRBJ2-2	ASSFSRANTGELF
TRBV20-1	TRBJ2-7	SARLPGHISYEQY
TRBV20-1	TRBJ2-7	SARGTDRDYEQY
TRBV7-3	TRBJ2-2	ASSSLVLGTSGAGELF
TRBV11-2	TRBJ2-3	ASSLGGSGSDTQY
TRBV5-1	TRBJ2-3	ASSLAVVTDTQY
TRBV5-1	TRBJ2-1	ASSSQTGGINNEQF
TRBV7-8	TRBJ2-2	ASSLVLAGELF
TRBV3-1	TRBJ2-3	ASSYGQGGGTDTQY
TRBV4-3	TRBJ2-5	ASSQDGGEGRTQY
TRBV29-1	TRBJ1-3	SVADSHSGNTIY